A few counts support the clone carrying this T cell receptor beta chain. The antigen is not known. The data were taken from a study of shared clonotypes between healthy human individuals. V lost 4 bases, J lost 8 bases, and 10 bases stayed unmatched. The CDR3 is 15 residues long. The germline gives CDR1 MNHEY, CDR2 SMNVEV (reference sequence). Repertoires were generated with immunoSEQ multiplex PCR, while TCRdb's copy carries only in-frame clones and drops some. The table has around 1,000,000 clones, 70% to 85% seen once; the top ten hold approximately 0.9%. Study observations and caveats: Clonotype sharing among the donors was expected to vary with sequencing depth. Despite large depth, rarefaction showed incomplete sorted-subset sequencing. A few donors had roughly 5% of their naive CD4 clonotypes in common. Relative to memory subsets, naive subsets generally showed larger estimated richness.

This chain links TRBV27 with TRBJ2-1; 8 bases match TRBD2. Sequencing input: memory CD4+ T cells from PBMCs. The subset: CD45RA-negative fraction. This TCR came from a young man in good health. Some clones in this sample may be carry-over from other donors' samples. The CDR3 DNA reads TGTGCCAGCAGTTCCCCGGGGGGGGAGGGGTATGAGCAGTTCTTC. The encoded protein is CASSSPGGEGYEQFF.